Only one count was recorded for the clone carrying this T cell receptor beta chain. What it binds is unknown. This PCR relied on a set of 60 Vbeta primers and 13 Jbeta primers. Per the original methods: In a later analysis, of tens of millions of unique beta chains, 9 million to 11 million appeared in at least two donors. The assay was immunoSEQ multiplex PCR, and TCRdb's table has in-frame clones only and misses some. D and trimming were read from the DNA, whereas the V and J calls and clone size are those reported in that table. The table has over 150,000 clones, 84% seen once; the top ten hold 4.8%. The source of the sample is a study of cytomegalovirus exposure and HLA in healthy donors. Overall study findings and caveats: Per published accounts, TCR beta sequences correctly predicted the HLA-A and HLA-B alleles of most subjects. Later work associated 16,951 TCR beta sequences with HLA alleles at 0.05 false discovery rate. Per a prior analysis, the majority of TCR beta V segments were productive roughly 87% or roughly 30% of the time.

Sequencing was done on a sample of PBMCs. The TCR was taken from a girl between 10 and 17 years old in good health and CMV-seropositive.

CDR3 bases: TGTGCCAGCAGCGAGACCCTCCCGGGTTCGAACACTGAAGCTTTCTTT. Protein: CASSETLPGSNTEAFF. The chain joins TRBV11-1 to TRBJ1-1; D call uncertain. With 5 bases removed from V and 1 base from J, the gap between germline ends came to 17 bases. This CDR3 is 16 amino acids long. CDR1 and CDR2 from the germline V gene are SGHAT and FQDESV (reference sequence).